This T cell receptor beta chain was captured by sequencing in a study of Graves' ophthalmopathy and Graves' hyperthyroidism. Study conclusions and caveats: Clonotypes were expanded in thyroid at above 0.001 frequency, and most also appeared in blood.

The sequenced template was RNA, covering the TCR beta CDR3 region. A first-round RT-PCR used HTBI primers, followed by a second-round multiplex PCR. Via MiXCR, TCRdb re-called the multiplex PCR reads, giving one row per CDR3 protein. The table includes fewer than 650,000 distinct CDR3 sequences, about 24% detected once. This clonotype came up many times. What it binds is unknown. This CDR3 spans 14 amino acids. V trimming: 6 bases; J trimming: 7 bases; junction bases outside the gene matches: 2. Germline V gene lookup returns CDR1 MNHEY and CDR2 SVGEGT. Patients newly diagnosed with hyperthyroidism, under 2 months' duration, were aged 18 to 65, the study reports. Ineligible for inclusion were patients with other autoimmune diseases, uncontrolled infections, pregnancy or lactation.

The sequencing input was peripheral blood. The chain combines TRBV6-2 or TRBV6-3 with TRBJ2-4; 14 bases line up with TRBD2. The receptor was isolated from a woman between 18 and 30 years old with stable Graves' hyperthyroidism. Some clones in this sample may be carry-over from other donors' samples. The CDR3 DNA reads as TGTGCCAGCAGCGGGACTAGCGGGAGTAACATTCAGTACTTC. Translation: CASSGTSGSNIQYF.